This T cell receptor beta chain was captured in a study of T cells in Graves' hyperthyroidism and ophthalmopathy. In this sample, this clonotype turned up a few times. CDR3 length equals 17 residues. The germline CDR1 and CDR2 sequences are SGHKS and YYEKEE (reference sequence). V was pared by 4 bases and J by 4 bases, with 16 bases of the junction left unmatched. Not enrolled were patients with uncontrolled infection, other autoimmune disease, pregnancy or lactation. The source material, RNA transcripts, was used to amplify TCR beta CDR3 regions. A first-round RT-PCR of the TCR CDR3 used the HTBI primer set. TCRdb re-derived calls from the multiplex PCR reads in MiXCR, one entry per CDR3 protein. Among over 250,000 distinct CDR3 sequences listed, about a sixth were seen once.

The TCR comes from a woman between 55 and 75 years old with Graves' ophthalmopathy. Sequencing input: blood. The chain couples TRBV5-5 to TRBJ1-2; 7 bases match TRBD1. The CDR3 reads CASSVDRDDLPFYGYTF. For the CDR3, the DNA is TGTGCCAGCAGCGTTGACAGGGACGATCTGCCATTCTATGGCTACACCTTC.